This paragraph covers one T cell receptor (beta chain) sequence. This entry belongs to a study of blood T cell repertoires in COVID-19. Using immunoSEQ multiplex PCR, the repertoire was profiled, and TCRdb retains in-frame clones only, with some absent. Of 250,000 to 350,000 clones listed, more than 80% are singletons. The germline V gene encodes CDR1 LGHNA and CDR2 YSLEER. CDR3 length: 15 residues. V lost 1 base and J 10 bases, leaving 14 bases between the germline ends. The chain is built from TRBV4-3 and TRBJ1-6; a possible D gene is TRBD1 (5 bases). Sequenced sample: peripheral blood. This clonotype was sampled from a woman in her thirties with active or convalescent COVID-19. CDR3 protein: CASSQVVAGASPLHF. The CDR3 region has the DNA TGCGCCAGCAGCCAAGTTGTGGCTGGGGCATCACCCCTCCACTTT.